The present T cell receptor (beta chain) was sequenced within a study of vaccination effects on CD4 cells after COVID-19. CD4+ T cells specific for antigen were expanded with viral peptide pools by the ViraFEST assay before sequencing. CD4+ T cell isolation took place after approximately 11 days of culture. Vaccinated recipients, who were negative for nucleocapsid antibodies, had no history of SARS-CoV-2 infection. Two million PBMC per well received about 9.6 IU/ml IL-2 and approximately 10 ug/ml peptides in culture. Trimming removed 1 base at V and 0 bases at J, with 19 bases between. The germline V gene has CDR1 MGHRA and CDR2 YSYEKL. This CDR3 is built from 18 residues. Study-wide results and caveats: Common cold coronaviruses were cross-recognized by only 1 of 255 vaccine-induced clones in healthy vaccinees. Clones of infection and vaccine origin contracted markedly late after vaccination.

The method was immunoSEQ multiplex PCR; TCRdb's version includes in-frame clones alone and lacks a portion of them. The repertoire holds tens of thousands of clones, with 73% as singletons. A word on this clone: What it binds is unknown.

The clonotype originates from a human donor who received a COVID-19 vaccine. This chain connects TRBV4-1 to TRBJ2-7; possible D gene TRBD1, 5 bases. The material sequenced was CD4+ T cells from PBMCs cultured with SARS-CoV-2 spike peptides, taken before COVID-19 vaccination. The CDR3 is CASSQGSWLGQSSYEQYF. In DNA, the CDR3 is TGCGCCAGCAGCCAAGGTTCATGGTTGGGGCAAAGCTCCTACGAGCAGTACTTC.